This T cell receptor beta chain derives from a study of OX40 agonist ivuxolimab in advanced cancers. Across the whole study: While on treatment, patients had intravenous ivuxolimab at 0.01 to 10 mg/kg every 2 weeks. A history of anti-PD-1, anti-PD-L1 or anti-CTLA-4 therapy was acceptable, and over 30% had some. Findings and limits, study-wide: At doses 0.1 to 3.0 mg/kg, CD4+ and CD8+ clones expanded.

Autoimmune disease history or systemic immunosuppression barred patients. The CDR3 is 13 residues long. The V and J ends lost 4 bases and 0 bases respectively, with 7 bases between them. CDR1 and CDR2 (germline): SEHNR, FQNEAQ (reference sequence). Worth noting for this clone: Its antigen is still unknown. A much larger clone differs from this one at a single base, so this may be a read error. The same CDR3 arises from other DNA sequences in this sample as well.

The table came from immunoSEQ multiplex PCR; TCRdb's copy has only in-frame clones and leaves some out. Found here are tens of thousands of clones, roughly nine tenths of them singletons; the top ten hold 3% to 4%. The source was CD4+ or CD8+ T cells sorted from blood, collected in a trial of the OX40 agonist ivuxolimab. This chain uses TRBV7-9 with TRBJ2-7; perhaps TRBD1 as D (5 bases). The receptor was derived from an adult with an advanced solid tumor such as melanoma, head and neck, liver or kidney cancer. The CDR3 sequence is CASSSQVSYEQYF. In DNA, the CDR3 is TGTGCCAGCAGCTCACAGGTCTCCTACGAGCAGTACTTC.